The present entry profiles one T cell receptor beta chain with its context. This sample was included in a study of T cell changes during pregnancy in multiple sclerosis. Libraries were prepared by immunoSEQ multiplex PCR; TCRdb keeps only in-frame clonotypes and omits some of them. The sample lists about 59,000 clones; 90% to 95% were seen once. The germline gives CDR1 KGHSH, CDR2 LQKENI. The CDR3 length is 16 residues. V gave up 2 bases and J gave up 2 bases; unmatched junction bases: 3. The receptor's source is a female donor in good health, enrolled as a control in a pregnancy study. The specimen comprised peripheral blood, sampled in the third trimester of pregnancy. The chain has TRBV18 and TRBJ2-2, with TRBD2 matching 9 bases. CDR3 residues: CASSPRLADNTGELFF. DNA of the CDR3: TGTGCCAGCTCACCAAGACTAGCGGACAACACCGGGGAGCTGTTTTTT.